A selection of T cell receptor beta chains follows, all from one sample in a study of cytomegalovirus exposure and HLA in healthy donors. The assay was immunoSEQ multiplex PCR, and TCRdb's table has in-frame clones only and misses some. The sample has some 120,000 clones; about 78% are singletons. Sequenced material: PBMCs. The receptor source for this set is a woman aged 40 to 55 in good health and CMV-seropositive. Each CDR3 is given with its conserved first and last residue. The order of the fields is D gene, V gene, J gene, clone size, CDR3 protein, CDR3 DNA. D genes are given only for firm matches. Clone size is not always given. Where it is, it says once, few, many or a class for expanded clones.

D: -; V: TRBV6-1; J: TRBJ1-2; size: few; CDR3: CASSSGQLLLAF; DNA: TGTGCCAGCAGCTCTGGACAGCTACTTCTAGCCTTC
D: -; V: TRBV2; J: TRBJ2-7; size: -; CDR3: CASSDAEYYEQYF; DNA: TGTGCCAGCAGTGACGCAGAATACTACGAGCAGTACTTC
D: TRBD1; V: TRBV4-3; J: TRBJ1-2; size: -; CDR3: CASSQGIMTGPNYGYTF; DNA: TGCGCCAGCAGCCAAGGGATTATGACAGGGCCTAACTATGGCTACACCTTC
D: -; V: TRBV12-5; J: TRBJ1-5; size: -; CDR3: CASGFRGQPQHF; DNA: TGTGCTAGTGGCTTTAGGGGTCAGCCCCAGCATTTT
D: TRBD1; V: TRBV9; J: TRBJ2-7; size: -; CDR3: CASSVGYRGNEQYF; DNA: TGTGCCAGCAGCGTAGGATACAGGGGAAACGAGCAGTACTTC
D: -; V: TRBV13; J: TRBJ1-1; size: -; CDR3: CASSSYGGGHTEAFF; DNA: TGTGCCAGCAGCTCCTATGGGGGAGGGCACACTGAAGCTTTCTTT
D: TRBD1; V: TRBV25-1; J: TRBJ2-5; size: -; CDR3: CASRGQGRRSMETQYF; DNA: TGTGCCAGCAGGGGACAGGGGAGGCGGTCAATGGAGACCCAGTACTTC
D: TRBD2; V: TRBV9; J: TRBJ2-3; size: -; CDR3: CASSVLAGGGDTQYF; DNA: TGTGCCAGCAGCGTCCTAGCGGGGGGGGGCGATACGCAGTATTTT
D: TRBD2; V: TRBV29-1; J: TRBJ2-1; size: -; CDR3: CSVEDERGSYNEQFF; DNA: TGCAGCGTTGAAGATGAGCGGGGCTCCTACAATGAGCAGTTCTTC
D: -; V: TRBV10-3; J: TRBJ1-5; size: -; CDR3: CAISQGHTGNQPQHF; DNA: TGTGCCATCAGTCAGGGACACACTGGAAATCAGCCCCAGCATTTT